This T cell receptor beta chain was recovered during a study of vaccination and CD4 T cells after COVID-19. The treatment was: approximately nine-day PBMC culture with coronavirus spike peptide pools or control peptides (ViraFEST assay). V was cut by 8 bases and J by 4 bases, with 17 bases left in between. This CDR3 contains 15 residues. Germline V CDR1 and CDR2: MNHEY, SMNVEV (reference sequence). An Oncomine TCR Beta short-read assay was used to sequence the DNA from cultured CD4+ T cells. TCRdb called the PCR reads again in MiXCR, with one record for every CDR3 protein. Of 11,000 to 15,000 distinct CDR3 sequences listed, 61% are singletons. As for this clonotype: Its antigen is unidentified.

The chain links TRBV27 to TRBJ2-2; TRBD1 or TRBD2 may be the D gene (6 bases each). The sample comprised CD4+ T cells from blood, cultured in vitro. This receptor was obtained from a human donor who had recovered from COVID-19. The CDR3 is CASSQRGRGTGELFF. CDR3 coding DNA: TGTGCCAGCTCCCAACGGGGGCGGGGCACCGGGGAGCTGTTTTTT.